This passage covers 27 T cell receptor beta chains from one sample sequenced in a study of blood T cell repertoires in COVID-19. Some clones are missing from TCRdb's copy, which holds only in-frame ones; the method was immunoSEQ multiplex PCR. This table holds 200,000 to 250,000 clones, approximately 90% found once. The sample comprised peripheral blood. The receptors were gathered from a man in his 60s with COVID-19, enrolled during active disease.

V gene TRBV27 combines with J gene TRBJ1-1, with 11 bases aligning to TRBD1. The germline CDR1 and CDR2 sequences are MNHEY and SMNVEV (reference sequence). The CDR3 runs 13 residues. V dropped 5 bases and J dropped 7; count of bases not matched to a gene: 3. CDR3 sequence reads: CASSGQGALEAFF. Written as DNA, the CDR3 is TGTGCCAGCAGTGGACAGGGGGCTCTTGAAGCTTTCTTT.

This chain uses TRBV6-2 or TRBV6-3 with TRBJ1-4, with 8 positions matching TRBD1. V was pared by 6 bases and J by 7 bases, with 4 bases of the junction left unmatched. The CDR3 has 13 residues. CDR1 is MNHEY, CDR2 SVGEGT, per germline. CDR3 sequence: CASSRGRGEKLFF. In nucleotides, the CDR3 is TGTGCCAGCAGCAGGGGGCGAGGTGAAAAACTGTTTTTT.

V is TRBV19 and J is TRBJ2-2; 7 bases are a match to TRBD2. The CDR3 consists of 16 residues. The germline CDR1 and CDR2 sequences are LNHDA and SQIVND (reference sequence). With 4 bases clipped from V and 4 bases from J, the junction kept 9 bases outside the gene matches. The CDR3 is CASSSGSLPGTGELFF. CDR3 sequence (DNA): TGTGCCAGTAGTAGCGGGAGTTTGCCGGGCACCGGGGAGCTGTTTTTT.

The count of this clone is one. The chain is built from TRBV3-1 (or the pseudogene TRBV3-2) and TRBJ1-2; D may be TRBD1 (5 bases). V lost 1 base to trimming and J lost 4 bases, with 16 bases between them. Looked up from germline, CDR1 is LGHDT and CDR2 is YNNKEL (reference sequence). The CDR3 contains 16 residues. The CDR3 nucleotides read TGTGCCAGCAGCCAAGTTCGAGGCAGGGCAGGCTATGGCTACACCTTC. Its protein product is CASSQVRGRAGYGYTF.

The chain joins TRBV29-1 to TRBJ1-1; D gene uncertain. V dropped 4 bases and J dropped 3 bases, with 15 bases sitting between them. This CDR3 spans 14 amino acids. The V gene's germline CDR1 is SQVTM and CDR2 ANQGSEA. CDR3 in amino acids: CSVASWSEDTEAFF. In DNA form, the CDR3 reads TGCAGCGTTGCGTCTTGGTCGGAGGACACTGAAGCTTTCTTT.

The chain employs TRBV5-4 and TRBJ2-4; TRBD2 might be the D (6 bases). Germline CDR1 and CDR2: SGHNT and YYREEE (reference sequence). The CDR3 consists of 14 residues. The V end lost 2 bases, the J end lost 9 bases, and 15 bases lay between the germline ends. The CDR3 loop reads CASSFPGEGAIQYF. CDR3 bases: TGTGCCAGCAGCTTCCCGGGGGAAGGGGCCATTCAGTACTTC. Full variable domain (rest looked up from reference TRBV5-4 and TRBJ2-4): ETGVTQSPTHLIKTRGQQVTLRCSSQSGHNTVSWYQQALGQGPQFIFQYYREEENGRGNFPPRFSGLQFPNYSSELNVNALELDDSALYLCASSFPGEGAIQYFGAGTRLSVL.

The chain joins TRBV15 to TRBJ2-7; D is uncertain. Germline V CDR1 and CDR2: LNHNV, YYDKDF (reference sequence). Trimming shortened V by 1 base and J by 6 bases, and 10 bases separated the two germline ends. This CDR3 is built from 13 residues. This chain's CDR3 is CATSRGPAGEQYF. The CDR3 nucleotides read TGTGCCACCAGCAGAGGGCCAGCAGGCGAGCAGTACTTC.

This chain connects TRBV27 to TRBJ1-2, with D possibly TRBD1 on 6 matching bases. CDR1 and CDR2 from the germline V gene are MNHEY and SMNVEV (reference sequence). The germline V and J ends were trimmed by 3 bases and 7 bases, with 18 bases remaining between them. The CDR3 contains 15 residues. This chain's CDR3 is CASSFSGQTLLGYTF. The DNA of the CDR3 is TGTGCCAGCAGTTTTTCTGGACAGACCCTTCTTGGCTACACCTTC.

The rearrangement joins TRBV11-2 to TRBJ2-7, with a weak D call TRBD1 (6 bases). The germline V gene has CDR1 SGHAT and CDR2 FQNNGV. The CDR3 has 14 amino acids. V lost 3 bases, J lost 2 bases, and 11 bases lay in between. The CDR3 sequence is CASSFTGLPYEQYF. CDR3 DNA sequence: TGTGCCAGCAGCTTTACAGGGTTACCCTACGAGCAGTACTTC.

The chain recombines TRBV14 with TRBJ1-4; D ambiguous. The CDR3 runs to 15 residues. V shed 0 bases and J shed 7 bases, with 12 bases lying between them. In germline, CDR1 is SGHDN, CDR2 FVKESK. The CDR3 loop is CASSQDNRRSEKLFF. DNA for the CDR3: TGTGCCAGCAGCCAAGATAACCGGCGGTCTGAAAAACTGTTTTTT.

The chain recombines TRBV11-2 with TRBJ2-7, with TRBD2 identical over 12 bases. The CDR3 consists of 15 residues. The germline gives CDR1 SGHAT, CDR2 FQNNGV. With 6 bases clipped from V and 4 bases from J, the junction kept 7 bases outside the gene matches. The DNA of the CDR3 is TGTGCCAGCAGGCCAACTAGCGGGAGGTTATACGAGCAGTACTTC. Protein product: CASRPTSGRLYEQYF. The full variable domain, its missing parts supplied by reference TRBV11-2 and TRBJ2-7, is EAGVAQSPRYKIIEKRQSVAFWCNPISGHATLYWYQQILGQGPKLLIQFQNNGVVDDSQLPKDRFSAERLKGVDSTLKIQPAKLEDSAVYLCASRPTSGRLYEQYFGPGTRLTVT.

This rearrangement joins TRBV30 to TRBJ2-1; 8 bases map to TRBD1. The CDR3 is 15 residues long. With V trimmed by 3 bases and J by 5 bases, 9 bases remained unmatched. Germline CDR1 GTSNPN, CDR2 SVGIG (reference sequence). DNA for the CDR3: TGTGCCTGGAGACACAGGGGGACTTCTAACAATGAGCAGTTCTTC. This codes for CAWRHRGTSNNEQFF.

The rearrangement links TRBV9 to TRBJ2-3; D ambiguous. CDR3 length: 15 amino acids. The V gene lost 3 bases and the J gene lost 2 bases, with 13 bases spanning the gap. Germline CDR1 SGDLS, CDR2 YYNGEE. The CDR3 region has the DNA TGTGCCAGCAGCGAGAACAGCATCAACACAGATACGCAGTATTTT. It encodes CASSENSINTDTQYF.

This clone came up once. This chain uses TRBV6-1 with TRBJ2-1; a weak D match, TRBD2 (5 bases). CDR1 is MNHNS and CDR2 is SASEGT in the germline V gene. The CDR3 totals 15 residues. V was shortened by 0 bases and J by 6 bases, with 12 bases between the two germline ends. DNA for the CDR3: TGTGCCAGCAGTGAAGCGCTAGCTTCCCTCAATGAGCAGTTCTTC. Its translation: CASSEALASLNEQFF.

V and J are TRBV13 and TRBJ2-4; D may be TRBD2 (6 bases). CDR1 and CDR2 (germline): PRHDT, FYEKMQ (reference sequence). The CDR3 has 14 amino acids. Trimming pared 0 bases from V and 10 bases from J, leaving 13 bases between. CDR3 DNA sequence: TGTGCCAGCAGCTTAGGCTGGGGGGAGTTGATTCAGTACTTC. Its protein is CASSLGWGELIQYF.

With regard to this clone: Additional DNA sequences in this sample encode the identical CDR3. The rearrangement uses TRBV5-1 and TRBJ2-2; TRBD1 might be the D (5 bases). The CDR3 runs to 15 residues. The V and J ends lost 0 bases and 4 bases respectively, with 10 bases between them. Germline values: CDR1 SGHRS, CDR2 YFSETQ. In DNA form, the CDR3 reads TGCGCCAGCAGCTTGGGCCAGGGCAGCACCGGGGAGCTGTTTTTT. Translating it yields CASSLGQGSTGELFF.

In this sample, this clone turned up once. The J gene is TRBJ2-7, the V gene TRBV5-4; D is perhaps TRBD2 (5 bases). The CDR3 covers 13 residues. V lost 2 bases to trimming and J lost 4 bases, with 10 bases between them. Germline-derived CDR1 and CDR2 are SGHNT and YYREEE (reference sequence). This CDR3 reads CASSFGLQYEQYF. The CDR3 coding sequence is TGTGCCAGCAGCTTCGGACTTCAATACGAGCAGTACTTC. Full variable domain (missing parts from reference TRBV5-4 and TRBJ2-7): ETGVTQSPTHLIKTRGQQVTLRCSSQSGHNTVSWYQQALGQGPQFIFQYYREEENGRGNFPPRFSGLQFPNYSSELNVNALELDDSALYLCASSFGLQYEQYFGPGTRLTVT.

A single count supports this clone. The chain has TRBV27 and TRBJ2-7; 7 nucleotides align to TRBD2. The J segment lost 3 bases and the V segment lost 7 bases, leaving 15 bases of the junction unmatched. The CDR3 runs to 16 residues. The germline gives CDR1 MNHEY, CDR2 SMNVEV (reference sequence). This CDR3 reads CASKPGRSGAFYEQYF. In DNA form, the CDR3 reads TGTGCCAGCAAACCAGGCCGAAGCGGGGCCTTCTACGAGCAGTACTTC.

The chain links TRBV12-5 to TRBJ1-1; 7 nucleotides agree with TRBD1. The CDR3 covers 14 residues. Germline CDR1 reads LGHNT; CDR2 reads FRNRAP. V gave up 1 base and J gave up 4 bases; unmatched junction bases: 3. In DNA, the CDR3 is TGTGCTAGTGGTTTGGGCCAGGGGGTCACTGAAGCTTTCTTT. It codes for CASGLGQGVTEAFF.

The V and J genes are TRBV14 and TRBJ1-3, with a possible D match to TRBD1 (5 bases). Per germline, CDR1 SGHDN and CDR2 FVKESK. Between the trimmed V and J ends, which lost 1 base and 8 bases, there was a span of 18 bases. This CDR3 has 16 amino acids. The CDR3 spells CASSQVQGSTWDTIYF. The CDR3 coding sequence is TGTGCCAGCAGCCAAGTCCAGGGCTCCACATGGGACACCATATATTTT.

The V call is TRBV3-1 (or the pseudogene TRBV3-2), the J call TRBJ1-3; 8 nucleotides line up with TRBD1. Germline V gene data show CDR1 as LGHDT and CDR2 as YNNKEL (reference sequence). CDR3 length equals 16 residues. The V gene end was trimmed by 4 bases and the J gene end by 2 bases; junction bases not matched to a gene: 7. In DNA form, the CDR3 reads TGTGCCAGCAGCCGACCGGACAGGGCGGCTGGAAACACCATATATTTT. This translates into CASSRPDRAAGNTIYF.

This sequence joins TRBV19 and TRBJ1-1; 9 bases line up with TRBD1. V lost 6 bases and J lost 6; bases outside the gene matches: 11. CDR3 length equals 15 residues. Germline lookup yields CDR1 LNHDA and CDR2 SQIVND (reference sequence). The CDR3 bases are TGTGCCAGTAGACAGGGGGCCGGAGGGAGGGCTGAAGCTTTCTTT. Amino acids: CASRQGAGGRAEAFF.

This chain links TRBV19 with TRBJ2-4; 10 nucleotides match TRBD1. J was trimmed by 0 bases and V by 4 bases; bases with no gene match: 6. Germline V lookup: CDR1 LNHDA, CDR2 SQIVND (reference sequence). The CDR3 length is 17 residues. Written as DNA, the CDR3 is TGTGCCAGTAGTACGGACAGGGGGGAACTAGCCAAAAACATTCAGTACTTC. Protein product: CASSTDRGELAKNIQYF.

The V call is TRBV6-6, the J call TRBJ2-7; TRBD1 aligns across 9 bases. The junction had 8 bases not matched to a gene; V was cut back by 2 bases and J by 6 bases. The CDR3 extends over 15 amino acids. Germline-derived CDR1 and CDR2 are MNHNY and SVGAGI (reference sequence). DNA for the CDR3: TGTGCCAGCAGTTACCGTCCGGGACAGGGAGGCGAGCAGTACTTC. As protein: CASSYRPGQGGEQYF.

The rearrangement uses TRBV6-6 and TRBJ1-2; 11 nucleotides align to TRBD1. V trimming: 3 bases; J trimming: 6 bases; junction bases outside the gene matches: 3. The CDR3 is 14 residues long. CDR1 is MNHNY, CDR2 SVGAGI, per germline (reference sequence). CDR3 in DNA: TGTGCCAGCAGTTATTTGGGACAGGGGGATGGCTACACCTTC. Translation: CASSYLGQGDGYTF.

The chain recombines TRBV12-2 with TRBJ1-1; the table calls TRBD1, which could not be checked here. TRBV12-2 is listed as a pseudogene. The CDR3 contains 17 residues. CDR3 protein: CASRSPGQGAVNTEAFF. Here the CDR3 DNA reads TGTGCAAGTCGCTCGCCGGGACAGGGGGCGGTGAACACTGAAGCTTTCTTT.

V and J are TRBV7-9 and TRBJ2-1; 7 nucleotides agree with TRBD2. With 4 bases clipped from V and 4 bases from J, the junction kept 10 bases outside the gene matches. The CDR3 has 16 residues. Per germline, CDR1 SEHNR and CDR2 FQNEAQ (reference sequence). In nucleotides, the CDR3 is TGTGCCAGCAGCTCCGAGGGGAGCGGGAATTACAATGAGCAGTTCTTC. The encoded protein is CASSSEGSGNYNEQFF. Full variable domain (remainder filled in from reference TRBV7-9 and TRBJ2-1): DTGVSQNPRHKITKRGQNVTFRCDPISEHNRLYWYRQTLGQGPEFLTYFQNEAQLEKSRLLSDRFSAERPKGSFSTLEIQRTEQGDSAMYLCASSSEGSGNYNEQFFGPGTRLTVL.